This T cell receptor beta chain came from a study of cytomegalovirus exposure and HLA in healthy donors. Study observations and caveats: Indistinguishability led to the exclusion of some V segments, TRBV6-2 and TRBV6-3 included.

There are a few counts of this clone. The antigen remains undetermined. CDR1 and CDR2 from the germline V gene are SSHAT and FNYEAQ (reference sequence). V was shortened by 4 bases and J by 8 bases, with 23 bases between the two germline ends. The CDR3 runs to 17 residues. Sampled while nominally healthy, donors likely had unrecorded immune exposures. Both 60 Vbeta primers and 13 Jbeta primers went into the PCR. Produced via immunoSEQ multiplex PCR; TCRdb's table is partial and in-frame only. The sample records 180,000 or so clones, around a tenth being singletons. This receptor was identified in a woman between 25 and 40 years old in good health and CMV-seropositive. The V gene is TRBV7-7, the J gene TRBJ1-4; D is perhaps TRBD1 (5 bases). Sample: PBMCs. DNA of the CDR3: TGTGCCAGCAGCTACCGACCCCGGGGGAGGGTACGGGAAAAACTGTTTTTT. It specifies CASSYRPRGRVREKLFF.